These T cell receptor beta chains were read from a single sample in a study of tumor-infiltrating lymphocytes in primary liver carcinoma. MiXCR, run by TCRdb on the multiplex PCR reads, gives a single entry per CDR3 protein. The sample gives over 45,000 distinct CDR3 sequences, about two thirds of which show up once; roughly 27% is in the top ten. The sequenced material came from liver tumor tissue from sampling region 5. Every receptor here comes from a man aged 35-49 years with primary liver carcinoma and hepatitis B virus infection. Each CDR3 is given with its conserved first and last residue. A D gene is named only where the DNA matches it firmly. Clone size is not always given. Where it is, it says once, few, many or a class for expanded clones.

clone size	D gene	J gene	V gene	CDR3 DNA	CDR3 protein
.	TRBD2	TRBJ2-1	TRBV10-1	TGCGACAGCAGTGAGAGGCTGGGGGGCCTGACTAGCGGGACTATTAATGAGCAGTTCTTC	CDSSERLGGLTSGTINEQFF
large	.	TRBJ2-7	TRBV11-2	TGTGCCAGCACCCCCTTGGAAGCGGCCCACTACGAGCAGTACTTC	CASTPLEAAHYEQYF
many	.	TRBJ2-1	TRBV10-3	TGTGCCATCAGTGTATTTAGCGCATATTCCTACAATGAGCAGTTCTTC	CAISVFSAYSYNEQFF
.	TRBD1	TRBJ2-3	TRBV11-2	TGTGCCAGCAGCTTTCGGGACAGCGCAGATGCGCAATATTTT	CASSFRDSADAQYF
.	.	TRBJ2-7	TRBV6-5	TGTACCAGCAGTTATGCGGTCAAGGGATACGAGCAGTACTTC	CTSSYAVKGYEQYF
.	TRBD2	TRBJ2-1	TRBV11-2	TGTGCCAGCAGCTTGGATATCGGACTAGTCATGCGTGAGCAGTTCTTT	CASSLDIGLVMREQFF
.	TRBD2	TRBJ2-3	TRBV7-2	TGTGCCAGCATGCTCCGGGAGGGCCGCTCAGATACGCAGTATTTT	CASMLREGRSDTQYF
many	.	TRBJ1-1	TRBV5-1	TGCGCCAGCAGCTTGGCTCCGGGAAGGCAGGGTGAAGCTTTCTTT	CASSLAPGRQGEAFF
.	TRBD2	TRBJ2-7	TRBV12-3/TRBV12-4	TGTACCAGCAGTTTCACGCAGGCTAGCGGGGGCGAGCAGTACTTC	CTSSFTQASGGEQYF
.	.	TRBJ2-5	TRBV11-1	TGTGCCAGCAGCCATCGGGACTTCGAGACCCAGTACTTC	CASSHRDFETQYF
.	.	TRBJ2-3	TRBV11-3	TGTGCCAGCAGCTCAAATCGGATGGATACGCAGTATTTT	CASSSNRMDTQYF
.	.	TRBJ1-5	TRBV7-8	TGTGCCAGCAGCTTAACTCGAAGTTGTGATCAGCCCCAGCATTTT	CASSLTRSCDQPQHF
many	TRBD1	TRBJ1-6	TRBV5-1	TGCGCCAGCAGCTTGGGACAGGGATATAATTCACCCCTCCACTTT	CASSLGQGYNSPLHF
.	.	TRBJ2-1	TRBV10-3	TGTGCCATCACGGCCGGGAAAGCCGGTGAGCAGTTCTTC	CAITAGKAGEQFF
.	TRBD1	TRBJ2-5	TRBV10-3	TGTGCCATCACGGGACAGGGACCCCAAGAGACCCGGTACTTC	CAITGQGPQETRYF
once	.	TRBJ2-1	TRBV11-2	TGTGCCAGCGGCTTAGAGGTAGGGGCTGAGCAGTTCTTC	CASGLEVGAEQFF
.	TRBD2	TRBJ2-1	TRBV11-1	TGTGCCAGCAGCCTGAGACTAGCGGGAGAAGTTGACAATGACCATTTCTTC	CASSLRLAGEVDNDHFF
many	.	TRBJ2-1	TRBV6-1	TGTGCCAGCAGTGAAGCGGGAGTTGAACTTAATGAGCAGTTCTTC	CASSEAGVELNEQFF
few	TRBD1	TRBJ1-5	TRBV4-2	TGTGCCGGCAGCCAAGATGGAGGGCAGGGGGGGCAGCCCCAACATTTT	CAGSQDGGQGGQPQHF
many	.	TRBJ2-3	TRBV5-1	TGCGCCAGCAGCGTTAGCACAGATACGCAGTATTTT	CASSVSTDTQYF
.	.	TRBJ2-7	TRBV2	TGTGCCAGCAGACTCTGTTACGAGCAGTACTTC	CASRLCYEQYF
.	.	TRBJ2-3	TRBV12-3/TRBV12-4	TGCGCCAGCAGTTTCATCCAGGACGCAGATACGCAGTATTTT	CASSFIQDADTQYF
.	TRBD2	TRBJ2-1	TRBV11-2	TGTGCCAGCAGTTCGCGCTCCAGCGGGAGGACCTATGAGCAGTTCTTC	CASSSRSSGRTYEQFF
.	.	TRBJ2-1	TRBV11-1	TGTGCCAACAGCCTAGGCCTGGGACTTCTTACGCATGAGCAGTTCTTC	CANSLGLGLLTHEQFF
once	TRBD2	TRBJ2-1	TRBV29-1	TGCGGCGGATTGCCGGGACGGGGGGTGGATGAGCAATTCTTC	CGGLPGRGVDEQFF
.	TRBD2	TRBJ2-1	TRBV28	TGTGCCAGCACTCTACCCGGACTAGCGGGGAATGAGCAGTTCTTC	CASTLPGLAGNEQFF
many	TRBD2	TRBJ2-3	TRBV30	TGTGCCTGGAGTCTAGCGGGAGCAGATACGCAGTATTTT	CAWSLAGADTQYF
.	TRBD1	TRBJ1-1	TRBV20-1	TGCAGTGCCGGGACAGCCACTGAGGCTTTCTTT	CSAGTATEAFF
.	.	TRBJ2-4	TRBV29-1	TGCAACGTTGAACTAAGGGGCCTCGGCAGCATTCAGTACTTC	CNVELRGLGSIQYF
.	TRBD1	TRBJ2-2	TRBV29-1	TGCAGCGTTGTGGGGAACACAGGGGAGCTGTTATTT	CSVVGNTGELLF
.	.	TRBJ1-1	TRBV10-3	TGTGCCGCAGGGGTAGTGCAGAACCATGAAGCTTTCTTT	CAAGVVQNHEAFF
.	TRBD2	TRBJ2-1	TRBV6-5	TGTGACAGCAGCCTGCGGGAGCGCTCAACAAAACACTACAATGAGCAGTTCTTC	CDSSLRERSTKHYNEQFF
.	.	TRBJ2-1	TRBV11-2	TGTGCCACCGGGCAAGACCCATCCTACAATGAGCAGTTCTTC	CATGQDPSYNEQFF
many	.	TRBJ1-5	TRBV10-2	TGCGCCAGCAGTGAGTCCGGGGGTGAGGGTCAGCCCCAGCATTTT	CASSESGGEGQPQHF
.	.	TRBJ1-1	TRBV9	TGTGCCAGCAGCCCTATCTACAGGGTGAACACTGAAGCTTTCTTT	CASSPIYRVNTEAFF
.	.	TRBJ1-1	TRBV4-1	TGCGCCAGCAGCCGGGTCAGGACGAACACTGAAGCCTTCTTT	CASSRVRTNTEAFF
once	TRBD2	TRBJ2-2	TRBV10-3	TGTGCCATTGGGGCTAGCGGGTCGAGCACCGGGGAGCTGTTTTTT	CAIGASGSSTGELFF
many	TRBD1	TRBJ1-2	TRBV13	TGTGCCAGCAGCTTAAGACAGGGGGCGAGAGGCTACACCTTC	CASSLRQGARGYTF
few	.	TRBJ2-1	TRBV11-2	TGTGCCGACAGCTTAAATGATGCCTATGAGCAGCTCTTC	CADSLNDAYEQLF
.	.	TRBJ2-1	TRBV29-1	TGCAGCCCCACAGTGGGGGATGAGCAGTTCTTC	CSPTVGDEQFF
few	.	TRBJ2-3	TRBV3-1	TGTGCCAGCAGCCAAGGTCCAGCGCAAAACACAGATACGCAGTATTTT	CASSQGPAQNTDTQYF
many	.	TRBJ2-5	TRBV28	TGTGCCAGCAGACAAAGTCAAGAGACCCAGTACTTC	CASRQSQETQYF
.	.	TRBJ2-3	TRBV5-1	TGCGCCAACAGCTGGAGAGACAGGAGCTCAGATACGCAGTATTTT	CANSWRDRSSDTQYF
.	TRBD1	TRBJ2-7	TRBV11-2	TGTGGCAGCAGCATCGACCTGTCGGGACAGGGAAGCTACGAGCAGTACTTC	CGSSIDLSGQGSYEQYF
.	.	TRBJ1-1	TRBV11-2	TGTGCCAGTAGCTTAACCCCAGAGTACACAGAAGCTTTCTTT	CASSLTPEYTEAFF
.	TRBD1	TRBJ2-1	TRBV29-1	TGCAGCGGAATGCCGGGACAGGGGGTGAATGAACAGTTCTTC	CSGMPGQGVNEQFF
.	.	TRBJ2-1	TRBV11-1	TGTGCCAGCAGTTTAGGCTTGGGACTTTCTACGCATGAGCAGTTCTTC	CASSLGLGLSTHEQFF
.	TRBD2	TRBJ2-1	TRBV11-2	TGTGCCATCAGCTTAGTGGGACTAGCGGAAGGGCCCTACAATGAGCAGTTCTTC	CAISLVGLAEGPYNEQFF
.	.	TRBJ2-1	TRBV11-2	TGTGCCAGCAGCTCGCGCCCCAGTGGGAGGATCTATGAGCATCTCTTC	CASSSRPSGRIYEHLF
many	.	TRBJ2-3	TRBV2	TGTGCCAGCGCCTTGGCAGATACGCAGTATTTT	CASALADTQYF
.	.	TRBJ2-1	TRBV11-2	TGTGCCAGCTTACTAGGGGACTTCCGGGGACATGAGCAGTTCTTC	CASLLGDFRGHEQFF
.	.	TRBJ2-1	TRBV11-2	TGTGCCAGCATACTAGGGGACCTCCGGGGATATGAACAGTTCTTC	CASILGDLRGYEQFF
few	.	TRBJ2-1	TRBV12-3/TRBV12-4	TGTGCCAGCAGCACAAGACTAGATGTCAATGAGCAGTTCTTC	CASSTRLDVNEQFF
many	.	TRBJ2-7	TRBV4-1	TGCGCCAGCAGCCAATGGCCTCTCCCGGGACTCTCTACTCCCTACGAGCAGTACTTC	CASSQWPLPGLSTPYEQYF